What follows are 14 T cell receptor beta chains derived from one specimen sequenced in a study of blood T cell repertoires in COVID-19. Produced via immunoSEQ multiplex PCR; TCRdb's table is partial and in-frame only. Of around 160,000 clones in the sample, about four fifths were seen once. The sample consisted of peripheral blood. Receptors were obtained from a man aged 55 to 70 with active or convalescent COVID-19.

The CDR3 is CASSPHERRDEKLFF. The CDR3 nucleotides are TGTGCCAGCAGCCCCCATGAACGACGGGATGAAAAACTGTTTTTT. The V gene is TRBV14, the J gene TRBJ1-4; no reliable D call. CDR3 length: 15 residues. Trimming stripped 4 bases from V and 6 bases from J, with 15 bases between. Germline CDR1 and CDR2: SGHDN and FVKESK. The whole variable domain, remainder taken from reference TRBV14 and TRBJ1-4, is EAGVTQFPSHSVIEKGQTVTLRCDPISGHDNLYWYRRVMGKEIKFLLHFVKESKQDESGMPNNRFLAERTGGTYSTLKVQPAELEDSGVYFCASSPHERRDEKLFFGSGTQLSVL.

This chain uses TRBV10-1 with TRBJ1-4; TRBD1 is a possible D gene (6 bases). CDR1 is WNHNN, CDR2 SYGVQD, per germline (reference sequence). The CDR3 totals 13 residues. Trimming left V 6 bases short and J 5 bases short, with 10 bases between. The CDR3 sequence is CASRAGTNEKLFF. DNA of the CDR3: TGCGCCAGCAGAGCCGGGACAAATGAAAAACTGTTTTTT.

This chain uses TRBV2 with TRBJ2-7, with 8 nucleotides matching TRBD1. CDR3 length: 12 residues. Trimming took 5 bases from V and 6 from J; bases not matched to a gene: 3. In germline, CDR1 is SNHLY, CDR2 FYNNEI. The CDR3 loop is CASSPQGGEQYF. The CDR3 DNA follows: TGTGCCAGCAGTCCACAGGGGGGCGAGCAGTACTTC.

This chain links TRBV5-4 with TRBJ1-2; D may be TRBD1 (6 bases). Per the germline V gene, CDR1 is SGHNT and CDR2 is YYREEE (reference sequence). The CDR3 totals 13 residues. V dropped 0 bases and J dropped 3 bases, with 6 bases sitting between them. The CDR3: CASSLGTDYGYTF. As DNA, the CDR3 is TGTGCCAGCAGCTTGGGGACAGACTATGGCTACACCTTC.

J is TRBJ2-5 and V is TRBV11-2; 7 positions agree with TRBD1. Germline lookup yields CDR1 SGHAT and CDR2 FQNNGV. The ends lost 5 bases at V and 3 bases at J; junction bases unmatched: 15. The CDR3 is made up of 17 amino acids. CDR3 sequence reads: CASSIVRALTGEETQYF. As DNA, the CDR3 is TGTGCCAGCAGCATCGTTCGGGCGCTTACAGGGGAAGAGACCCAGTACTTC.

The chain couples TRBV7-2 to TRBJ2-7; 9 bases agree with TRBD2. The CDR3 extends over 15 amino acids. V lost 1 base, J lost 8 bases, and 9 bases stayed unmatched. The germline V gene has CDR1 SGHTA and CDR2 FQGNSA. CDR3 sequence: CASSLGRGGSYKQYF. CDR3 nucleotides: TGTGCCAGCAGCTTAGGGCGGGGGGGCTCTTACAAGCAGTACTTC.

V gene TRBV7-2 combines with J gene TRBJ2-3, with 8 nucleotides matching TRBD1. Germline-derived CDR1 and CDR2 are SGHTA and FQGNSA. The V gene end was trimmed by 8 bases and the J gene end by 2 bases; junction bases not matched to a gene: 6. The CDR3 runs 14 residues. Here the CDR3 reads CASSRQGNTDTQYF. In nucleotides, the CDR3 is TGTGCCAGCTCTCGACAGGGGAACACAGATACGCAGTATTTT.

The CDR3 protein is CASRGQGTDTQYF. Written as DNA, the CDR3 is TGTGCCAGCAGGGGTCAGGGGACAGATACGCAGTATTTT. The chain joins TRBV2 to TRBJ2-3; weak D call: TRBD1 (6 bases). V lost 6 bases and J 3 bases, leaving 10 bases between the germline ends. The germline CDR1 and CDR2 sequences are SNHLY and FYNNEI. This CDR3 region has 13 residues.

The table lists this clone with a count of one. This chain uses TRBV14 with TRBJ2-6; D is uncertain. The CDR3 sequence is 16 residues long. The germline gives CDR1 SGHDN, CDR2 FVKESK. V gave up 0 bases and J gave up 3 bases, with 9 bases separating them. CDR3 residues: CASSQDPRRGANVLTF. DNA of the CDR3: TGTGCCAGCAGCCAAGATCCGAGGCGTGGGGCCAACGTCCTGACTTTC.

V is TRBV9 and J is TRBJ2-3, with D possibly matching TRBD2 (6 bases). The germline V gene encodes CDR1 SGDLS and CDR2 YYNGEE. Between the trimmed V and J ends, which lost 0 bases and 0 bases, there was a span of 14 bases. The CDR3 is 17 residues long. This CDR3 reads CASSVATWGTSTDTQYF. In DNA form, the CDR3 reads TGTGCCAGCAGCGTAGCTACATGGGGGACTAGCACAGATACGCAGTATTTT. The variable domain in full, completed from reference TRBV9 and TRBJ2-3, reads DSGVTQTPKHLITATGQRVTLRCSPRSGDLSVYWYQQSLDQGLQFLIQYYNGEERAKGNILERFSAQQFPDLHSELNLSSLELGDSALYFCASSVATWGTSTDTQYFGPGTRLTVL.

The CDR3: CASSILTYEQYF. The CDR3 DNA sequence: TGTGCCAGCAGTATCTTAACCTACGAGCAGTACTTC. V usage is TRBV12-3 or TRBV12-4 and J usage is TRBJ2-7; D gene unclear. CDR3 size: 12 residues. Between the trimmed V and J ends, which lost 5 bases and 2 bases, there was a span of 7 bases.

The genes are TRBV5-4 and TRBJ2-7, with 8 bases aligning to TRBD1. J gave up 3 bases and V 2 bases, and 1 base lay outside the gene matches. The germline CDR1 and CDR2 sequences are SGHNT and YYREEE (reference sequence). The CDR3 is 13 amino acids. The CDR3, as DNA: TGTGCCAGCAGCTTTGACAGGGGCTACGAGCAGTACTTC. Encoded protein: CASSFDRGYEQYF. Based on the CDR3 plus reference TRBV5-4 and TRBJ2-7, the full variable domain is ETGVTQSPTHLIKTRGQQVTLRCSSQSGHNTVSWYQQALGQGPQFIFQYYREEENGRGNFPPRFSGLQFPNYSSELNVNALELDDSALYLCASSFDRGYEQYFGPGTRLTVT.

The chain is built from TRBV13 and TRBJ2-1; 13 nucleotides line up with TRBD2. In germline, CDR1 is PRHDT, CDR2 FYEKMQ (reference sequence). The CDR3 is made up of 17 amino acids. The V gene end was trimmed by 5 bases and the J gene end by 7 bases; junction bases not matched to a gene: 11. CDR3 in DNA: TGTGCCAGCAGCGATCCCGGACTAGCGGGAGACGTAAATGAGCAGTTCTTC. Its protein is CASSDPGLAGDVNEQFF.

The chain uses TRBV11-1 and TRBJ2-3, with 8 bases identical to TRBD2. The CDR3 has 15 amino acids. Germline CDR1 is SGHAT and CDR2 is FQDESV (reference sequence). V was pared by 5 bases and J by 5 bases, with 9 bases of the junction left unmatched. In DNA form, the CDR3 reads TGTGCCAGCAGCCCAGTAGCGGGGAGCCGAGATACGCAGTATTTT. Translation: CASSPVAGSRDTQYF.